The entry below describes one T cell receptor (beta chain). Its antigen is unknown. No DNA is shown, since the ends of the CDR3 on it are uncertain; the CDR3 is the one TCRdb lists. The CDR3 totals 15 residues, both ends included. Germline V gene data show CDR1 as SGDLS and CDR2 as YYNGEE. Genomic DNA constituted the template upon which TCR beta VDJ and CDR3 profiling was performed. Each CDR3 protein gets one entry after TCRdb re-called the reads with MiXCR. The top ten clones hold approximately 40% of a sample with 260,000 or so distinct CDR3 sequences, roughly 82% of them seen once. The data belong to a study of CD8+CD57+ T cells in acquired aplastic anemia. Study findings and constraints: For CD8+ Simpson's diversity, patients and controls showed no significant difference.

All sequencing subjects had displayed CD8+CD57+ cell expansion on flow cytometry. Severe acquired aplastic anemia was diagnosed in all patients. This sequence originates from a human donor with aplastic anemia. The genes are TRBV9 and TRBJ1-1. The sample taken for sequencing was sorted CD4+, CD8+, or CD8+CD57+ T cells (not recorded which) from PBMCs. CDR3 region: CASSASSRGYTFAFF.